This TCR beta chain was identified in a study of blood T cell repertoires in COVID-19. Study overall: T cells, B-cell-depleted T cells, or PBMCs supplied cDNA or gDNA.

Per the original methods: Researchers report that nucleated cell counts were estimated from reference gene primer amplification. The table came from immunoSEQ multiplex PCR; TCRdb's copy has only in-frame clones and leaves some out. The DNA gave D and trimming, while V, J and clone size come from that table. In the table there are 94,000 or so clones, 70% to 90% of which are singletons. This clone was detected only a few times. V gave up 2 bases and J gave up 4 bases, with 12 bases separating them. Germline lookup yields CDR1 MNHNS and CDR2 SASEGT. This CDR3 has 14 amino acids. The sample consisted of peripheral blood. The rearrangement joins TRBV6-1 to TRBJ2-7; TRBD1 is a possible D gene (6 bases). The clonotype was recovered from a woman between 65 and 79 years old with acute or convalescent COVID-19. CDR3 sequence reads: CASSEIGTIYEQYF. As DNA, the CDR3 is TGTGCCAGCAGTGAAATCGGGACAATTTACGAGCAGTACTTC.